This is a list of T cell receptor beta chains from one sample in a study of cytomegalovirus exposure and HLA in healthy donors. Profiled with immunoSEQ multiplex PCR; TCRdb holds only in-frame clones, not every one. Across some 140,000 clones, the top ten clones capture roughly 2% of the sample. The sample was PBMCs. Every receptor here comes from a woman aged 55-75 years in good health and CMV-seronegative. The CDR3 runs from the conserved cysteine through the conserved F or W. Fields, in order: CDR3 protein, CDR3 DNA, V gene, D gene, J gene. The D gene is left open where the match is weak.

CDR3aa: CASSHFKGNEKLFF
CDR3nt: TGTGCCAGCAGTCATTTCAAGGGGAATGAAAAACTGTTTTTT
v_gene: TRBV27
d_gene: -
j_gene: TRBJ1-4

CDR3aa: CASSLSRQSSYNSPLHF
CDR3nt: TGTGCCAGCAGCTTAAGTAGACAGAGCTCCTATAATTCACCCCTCCACTTT
v_gene: TRBV7-9
d_gene: -
j_gene: TRBJ1-6

CDR3aa: CASSPPTGGLSGYTF
CDR3nt: TGTGCCAGCTCACCACCTACAGGGGGCCTTAGTGGCTACACCTTC
v_gene: TRBV18
d_gene: TRBD1
j_gene: TRBJ1-2

CDR3aa: CASSHPIPGLAGNEQYF
CDR3nt: TGTGCCAGCAGCCACCCCATTCCGGGACTAGCGGGAAACGAGCAGTACTTC
v_gene: TRBV4-2
d_gene: TRBD2
j_gene: TRBJ2-7

CDR3aa: CASRLRTGVNEKLFF
CDR3nt: TGTGCCAGCAGACTAAGGACAGGGGTTAATGAAAAACTGTTTTTT
v_gene: TRBV2
d_gene: TRBD1
j_gene: TRBJ1-4

CDR3aa: CASSGRGTKSYEQYF
CDR3nt: TGTGCCAGCAGCGGGAGGGGGACTAAATCCTACGAGCAGTACTTC
v_gene: TRBV28
d_gene: TRBD2
j_gene: TRBJ2-7

CDR3aa: CASSLLISGGRRGTQYF
CDR3nt: TGTGCCAGCAGTTTACTAATAAGCGGGGGTCGTAGGGGGACCCAGTACTTC
v_gene: TRBV27
d_gene: TRBD2
j_gene: TRBJ2-5

CDR3aa: CASSFEAGAAYEQYF
CDR3nt: TGTGCCAGCAGTTTTGAGGCAGGGGCAGCCTACGAGCAGTACTTC
v_gene: TRBV7-6
d_gene: -
j_gene: TRBJ2-7

CDR3aa: CASSYHLGQTIYEQYF
CDR3nt: TGTGCCAGCAGTTACCACCTGGGACAGACTATCTACGAGCAGTACTTC
v_gene: TRBV6-5
d_gene: TRBD1
j_gene: TRBJ2-7

CDR3aa: CASSREGSSNQPQHF
CDR3nt: TGCGCCAGCAGCCGGGAAGGGTCTAGCAATCAGCCCCAGCATTTT
v_gene: TRBV5-1
d_gene: -
j_gene: TRBJ1-5

CDR3aa: CASSPDRSYEQYF
CDR3nt: TGTGCCAGCAGTCCAGACAGGTCCTACGAGCAGTACTTC
v_gene: TRBV2
d_gene: -
j_gene: TRBJ2-7

CDR3aa: CASSGGVNTEAFF
CDR3nt: TGTGCCAGCAGTGGGGGGGTGAACACTGAAGCTTTCTTT
v_gene: TRBV2
d_gene: -
j_gene: TRBJ1-1

CDR3aa: CASSLVGGTGYNEQFF
CDR3nt: TGCGCCAGCAGCCTGGTGGGGGGGACAGGTTACAATGAGCAGTTCTTC
v_gene: TRBV5-1
d_gene: -
j_gene: TRBJ2-1

CDR3aa: CAGGTSGSYEQYF
CDR3nt: TGTGCCGGGGGGACTAGCGGTTCCTACGAGCAGTACTTC
v_gene: TRBV28
d_gene: TRBD2
j_gene: TRBJ2-7

CDR3aa: CASSRVGGETQYF
CDR3nt: TGTGCCAGCAGCCGGGTGGGGGGAGAGACCCAGTACTTC
v_gene: TRBV11-2
d_gene: -
j_gene: TRBJ2-5

CDR3aa: CSPRTYNEQFF
CDR3nt: TGCAGTCCCCGGACATACAATGAGCAGTTCTTC
v_gene: TRBV20-1
d_gene: -
j_gene: TRBJ2-1

CDR3aa: CASTSAGSGYNEQFF
CDR3nt: TGTGCCAGCACTTCCGCGGGGAGCGGGTACAATGAGCAGTTCTTC
v_gene: TRBV7-3
d_gene: -
j_gene: TRBJ2-1

CDR3aa: CASSSRQGYATGELFF
CDR3nt: TGTGCCAGCAGCTCTAGACAGGGGTATGCCACCGGGGAGCTGTTTTTT
v_gene: TRBV11-2
d_gene: TRBD1
j_gene: TRBJ2-2

CDR3aa: CASSLGSSTEQFF
CDR3nt: TGTGCCAGCAGCTTAGGGTCTAGCACTGAGCAGTTCTTC
v_gene: TRBV7-8
d_gene: -
j_gene: TRBJ2-1

CDR3aa: CASSRGGISYEQYF
CDR3nt: TGTGCCAGCAGTCGGGGAGGGATTTCCTACGAGCAGTACTTC
v_gene: TRBV28
d_gene: TRBD2
j_gene: TRBJ2-7

CDR3aa: CASSFGQGLNTEAFF
CDR3nt: TGTGCCAGCAGTTTCGGACAGGGATTGAACACTGAAGCTTTCTTT
v_gene: TRBV28
d_gene: TRBD1
j_gene: TRBJ1-1

CDR3aa: CASNSGGATDTQYF
CDR3nt: TGCGCCAGCAATAGCGGGGGGGCCACAGATACGCAGTATTTT
v_gene: TRBV10-2
d_gene: TRBD2
j_gene: TRBJ2-3

CDR3aa: CASSQEGPSGPYNEQFF
CDR3nt: TGTGCCAGCAGCCAAGAGGGCCCCAGCGGGCCCTACAATGAGCAGTTCTTC
v_gene: TRBV4-2
d_gene: -
j_gene: TRBJ2-1

CDR3aa: CASRLGSWGTGTHHYGYTF
CDR3nt: TGTGCCAGCAGGTTGGGATCTTGGGGGACAGGGACTCATCACTATGGCTACACCTTC
v_gene: TRBV28
d_gene: TRBD1
j_gene: TRBJ1-2

CDR3aa: CASSGDPLAFEQFF
CDR3nt: TGTGCCAGCAGCGGAGACCCCCTAGCGTTCGAGCAGTTCTTC
v_gene: TRBV9
d_gene: -
j_gene: TRBJ2-1

CDR3aa: CSVRRGVETQYF
CDR3nt: TGCAGCGTTCGTCGGGGTGTAGAGACCCAGTACTTC
v_gene: TRBV29-1
d_gene: -
j_gene: TRBJ2-5

CDR3aa: CASSGGGQPYYGYTF
CDR3nt: TGTGCCAGCAGTGGGGGCGGACAGCCTTACTATGGCTACACCTTC
v_gene: TRBV28
d_gene: -
j_gene: TRBJ1-2

CDR3aa: CASSYNGQDYQETQYF
CDR3nt: TGTGCCAGCAGTTATAACGGCCAAGACTACCAAGAGACCCAGTACTTC
v_gene: TRBV6-5
d_gene: -
j_gene: TRBJ2-5

CDR3aa: CASSPMGGGLEAFF
CDR3nt: TGTGCCAGCAGTCCTATGGGTGGGGGGTTAGAAGCTTTCTTT
v_gene: TRBV6-5
d_gene: -
j_gene: TRBJ1-1

CDR3aa: CASSLTSAQHF
CDR3nt: TGTGCCAGCAGTCTTACCTCAGCCCAGCATTTT
v_gene: TRBV28
d_gene: -
j_gene: TRBJ1-5

CDR3aa: CASSQRLNNEQFF
CDR3nt: TGCGCCAGCAGCCAGCGGCTGAACAATGAGCAGTTCTTC
v_gene: TRBV4-1
d_gene: -
j_gene: TRBJ2-1

CDR3aa: CASRRNYREGDTEAFF
CDR3nt: TGTGCCAGCAGGAGAAACTACAGGGAAGGGGACACTGAAGCTTTCTTT
v_gene: TRBV2
d_gene: -
j_gene: TRBJ1-1

CDR3aa: CASSPQGPNYGYTF
CDR3nt: TGTGCCAGCAGCCCCCAGGGGCCTAACTATGGCTACACCTTC
v_gene: TRBV7-2
d_gene: -
j_gene: TRBJ1-2

CDR3aa: CSVIRGFSYNEQFF
CDR3nt: TGCAGCGTGATCAGGGGATTTTCCTACAATGAGCAGTTCTTC
v_gene: TRBV29-1
d_gene: -
j_gene: TRBJ2-1

CDR3aa: CASSPGGVNEQFF
CDR3nt: TGTGCCAGCAGCCCTGGCGGGGTCAATGAGCAGTTCTTC
v_gene: TRBV11-3
d_gene: -
j_gene: TRBJ2-1

CDR3aa: CASSQSQGTYGYTF
CDR3nt: TGTGCCAGCAGCCAATCGCAGGGAACCTATGGCTACACCTTC
v_gene: TRBV14
d_gene: -
j_gene: TRBJ1-2

CDR3aa: CASRLGGHEQYF
CDR3nt: TGTGCCAGCAGATTAGGTGGGCACGAGCAGTACTTC
v_gene: TRBV2
d_gene: -
j_gene: TRBJ2-7

CDR3aa: CASSYSTGDVYEQYF
CDR3nt: TGTGCCAGCAGTTACTCGACAGGGGATGTCTACGAGCAGTACTTC
v_gene: TRBV6-5
d_gene: TRBD1
j_gene: TRBJ2-7

CDR3aa: CASSPNSGVGGTEAFF
CDR3nt: TGCGCCAGCAGCCCAAACTCAGGGGTGGGTGGCACTGAAGCTTTCTTT
v_gene: TRBV5-1
d_gene: -
j_gene: TRBJ1-1

CDR3aa: CASSTIAGISDTQYF
CDR3nt: TGTGCCAGCAGCACTATAGCGGGTATCTCAGATACGCAGTATTTT
v_gene: TRBV7-9
d_gene: TRBD2
j_gene: TRBJ2-3

CDR3aa: CASSAGNTPADTQYF
CDR3nt: TGTGCCAGCAGCGCCGGGAATACGCCGGCAGATACGCAGTATTTT
v_gene: TRBV9
d_gene: -
j_gene: TRBJ2-3

CDR3aa: CSVTSGIGYEQYF
CDR3nt: TGCAGCGTTACTAGCGGGATAGGGTACGAGCAGTACTTC
v_gene: TRBV29-1
d_gene: TRBD2
j_gene: TRBJ2-7

CDR3aa: CASSMTDLRLGYTF
CDR3nt: TGTGCCAGTAGTATGACAGATCTAAGATTGGGCTACACCTTC
v_gene: TRBV19
d_gene: -
j_gene: TRBJ1-2

CDR3aa: CASVGYSGKTYNEQFF
CDR3nt: TGTGCCAGCGTCGGATATAGCGGGAAGACCTACAATGAGCAGTTCTTC
v_gene: TRBV7-9
d_gene: TRBD2
j_gene: TRBJ2-1

CDR3aa: CASSLAPTGLQETQYF
CDR3nt: TGTGCCAGCAGCTTAGCCCCGACAGGCCTTCAAGAGACCCAGTACTTC
v_gene: TRBV11-2
d_gene: -
j_gene: TRBJ2-5

CDR3aa: CASRTGGGDTEAFF
CDR3nt: TGTGCCAGCAGGACAGGGGGCGGGGACACTGAAGCTTTCTTT
v_gene: TRBV5-4
d_gene: TRBD1
j_gene: TRBJ1-1

CDR3aa: CASRRAGATDTQYF
CDR3nt: TGTGCCAGCAGGAGAGCGGGGGCCACAGATACGCAGTATTTT
v_gene: TRBV6-1
d_gene: TRBD2
j_gene: TRBJ2-3

CDR3aa: CSTQLAAGGTGQYF
CDR3nt: TGCAGCACCCAACTAGCGGCAGGGGGAACGGGGCAGTATTTT
v_gene: TRBV29-1
d_gene: -
j_gene: TRBJ2-3

CDR3aa: CATKRPTMGEQYF
CDR3nt: TGTGCCACAAAGAGGCCCACGATGGGCGAGCAGTACTTC
v_gene: TRBV28
d_gene: -
j_gene: TRBJ2-7

CDR3aa: CASSLKMTGLNTEAFF
CDR3nt: TGTGCCAGCAGTCTCAAGATGACAGGGCTGAACACTGAAGCTTTCTTT
v_gene: TRBV6-6
d_gene: TRBD1
j_gene: TRBJ1-1

CDR3aa: CATKTGTGSYNSPLHF
CDR3nt: TGTGCCACCAAAACGGGGACAGGCTCCTATAATTCACCCCTCCACTTT
v_gene: TRBV27
d_gene: TRBD1
j_gene: TRBJ1-6

CDR3aa: CASSFQGGMETQYF
CDR3nt: TGTGCCAGCAGTTTCCAGGGCGGTATGGAGACCCAGTACTTC
v_gene: TRBV28
d_gene: -
j_gene: TRBJ2-5

CDR3aa: CASSGTGTYNYGYTF
CDR3nt: TGTGCCAGTAGTGGTACAGGGACGTATAACTATGGCTACACCTTC
v_gene: TRBV19
d_gene: -
j_gene: TRBJ1-2

CDR3aa: CASRVDRGPNYNSPLHF
CDR3nt: TGTGCCAGCAGGGTGGACAGGGGGCCAAACTATAATTCACCCCTCCACTTT
v_gene: TRBV13
d_gene: TRBD1
j_gene: TRBJ1-6

CDR3aa: CASSKGQFGGYTF
CDR3nt: TGTGCCAGCAGCAAGGGACAGTTTGGGGGCTACACCTTC
v_gene: TRBV7-3
d_gene: TRBD1
j_gene: TRBJ1-2

CDR3aa: CASSRRTGSTEAFF
CDR3nt: TGTGCCAGCAGCCGACGGACAGGGAGCACTGAAGCTTTCTTT
v_gene: TRBV7-9
d_gene: TRBD1
j_gene: TRBJ1-1

CDR3aa: CASLLETSTPSSSYNEQFF
CDR3nt: TGTGCAAGTCTTTTAGAGACTAGTACCCCCTCTAGCTCCTACAATGAGCAGTTCTTC
v_gene: TRBV12-2
d_gene: -
j_gene: TRBJ2-1